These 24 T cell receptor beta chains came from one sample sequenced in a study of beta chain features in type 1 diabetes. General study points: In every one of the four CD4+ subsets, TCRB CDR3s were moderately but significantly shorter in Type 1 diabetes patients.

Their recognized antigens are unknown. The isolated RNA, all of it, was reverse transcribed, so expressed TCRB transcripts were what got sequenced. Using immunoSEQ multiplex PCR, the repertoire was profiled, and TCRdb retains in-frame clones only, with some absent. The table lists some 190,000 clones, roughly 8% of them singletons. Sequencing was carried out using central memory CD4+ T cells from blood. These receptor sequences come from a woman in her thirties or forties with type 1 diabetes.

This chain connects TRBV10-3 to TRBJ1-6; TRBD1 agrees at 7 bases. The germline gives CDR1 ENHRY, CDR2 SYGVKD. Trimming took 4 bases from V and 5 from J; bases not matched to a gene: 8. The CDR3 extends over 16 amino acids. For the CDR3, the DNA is TGTGCCATCAGTGGGGTTCGACAGGGCCATAATTCACCCCTCCACTTT. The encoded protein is CAISGVRQGHNSPLHF.

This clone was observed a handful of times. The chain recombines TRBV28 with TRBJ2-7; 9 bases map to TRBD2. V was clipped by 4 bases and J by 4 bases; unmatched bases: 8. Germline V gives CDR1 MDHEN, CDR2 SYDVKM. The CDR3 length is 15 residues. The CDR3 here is CASSSSGTSRYEQYF. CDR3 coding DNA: TGTGCCAGCAGTTCCTCCGGGACTAGCAGGTACGAGCAGTACTTC.

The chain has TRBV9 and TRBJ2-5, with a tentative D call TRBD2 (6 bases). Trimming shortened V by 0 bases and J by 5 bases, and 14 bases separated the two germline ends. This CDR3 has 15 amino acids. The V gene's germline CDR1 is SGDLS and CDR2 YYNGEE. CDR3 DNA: TGTGCCAGCAGCGTAGGACTAGTTGGTCTGGAGACCCAGTACTTC. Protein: CASSVGLVGLETQYF. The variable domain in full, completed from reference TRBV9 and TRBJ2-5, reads DSGVTQTPKHLITATGQRVTLRCSPRSGDLSVYWYQQSLDQGLQFLIQYYNGEERAKGNILERFSAQQFPDLHSELNLSSLELGDSALYFCASSVGLVGLETQYFGPGTRLLVL.

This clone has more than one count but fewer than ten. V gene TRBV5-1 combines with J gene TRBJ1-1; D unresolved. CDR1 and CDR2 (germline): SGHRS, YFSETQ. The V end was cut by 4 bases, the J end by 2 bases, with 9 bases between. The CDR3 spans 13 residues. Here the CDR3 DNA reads TGCGCCAGCAGCGTGGTCCTTAACACTGAAGCTTTCTTT. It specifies CASSVVLNTEAFF. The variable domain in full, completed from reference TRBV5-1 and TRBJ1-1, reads KAGVTQTPRYLIKTRGQQVTLSCSPISGHRSVSWYQQTPGQGLQFLFEYFSETQRNKGNFPGRFSGRQFSNSRSEMNVSTLELGDSALYLCASSVVLNTEAFFGQGTRLTVV.

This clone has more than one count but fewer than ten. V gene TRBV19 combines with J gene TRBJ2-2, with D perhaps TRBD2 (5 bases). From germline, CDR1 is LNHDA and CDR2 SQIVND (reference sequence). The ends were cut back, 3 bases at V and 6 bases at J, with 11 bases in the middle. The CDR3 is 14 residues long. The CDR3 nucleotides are TGTGCCAGTAGTATCCTCAGTAGCGCCGGGGAGCTGTTTTTT. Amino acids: CASSILSSAGELFF.

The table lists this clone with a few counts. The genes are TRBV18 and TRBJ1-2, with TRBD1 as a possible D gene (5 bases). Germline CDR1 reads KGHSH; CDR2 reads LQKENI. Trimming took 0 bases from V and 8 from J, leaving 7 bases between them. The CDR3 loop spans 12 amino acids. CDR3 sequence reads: CASSPPWGGYTF. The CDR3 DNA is TGTGCCAGCTCACCACCGTGGGGCGGCTACACCTTC.

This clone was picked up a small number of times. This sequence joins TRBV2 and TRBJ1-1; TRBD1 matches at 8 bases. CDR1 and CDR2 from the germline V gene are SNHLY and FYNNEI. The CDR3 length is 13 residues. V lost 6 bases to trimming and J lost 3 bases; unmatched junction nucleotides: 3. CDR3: CASSWTGHTEAFF. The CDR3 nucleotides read TGTGCCAGCAGCTGGACAGGGCACACTGAAGCTTTCTTT.

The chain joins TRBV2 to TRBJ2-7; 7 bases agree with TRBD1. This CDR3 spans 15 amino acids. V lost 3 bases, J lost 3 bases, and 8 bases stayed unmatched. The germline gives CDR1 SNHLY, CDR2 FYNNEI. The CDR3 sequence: CASSEGEGQFYEQYF. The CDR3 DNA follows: TGTGCCAGCAGTGAGGGTGAGGGACAGTTCTACGAGCAGTACTTC.

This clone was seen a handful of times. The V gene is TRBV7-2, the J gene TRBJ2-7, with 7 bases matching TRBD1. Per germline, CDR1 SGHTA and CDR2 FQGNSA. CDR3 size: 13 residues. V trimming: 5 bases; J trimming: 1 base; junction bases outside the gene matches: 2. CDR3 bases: TGTGCCAGCAGCCAGACAGGGTCCTACGAGCAGTACTTC. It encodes CASSQTGSYEQYF.

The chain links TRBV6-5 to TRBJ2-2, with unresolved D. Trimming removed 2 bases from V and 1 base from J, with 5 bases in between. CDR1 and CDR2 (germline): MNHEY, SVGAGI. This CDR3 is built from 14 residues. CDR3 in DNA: TGTGCCAGCAGTTACAAGCGGAACACCGGGGAGCTGTTTTTT. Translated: CASSYKRNTGELFF.

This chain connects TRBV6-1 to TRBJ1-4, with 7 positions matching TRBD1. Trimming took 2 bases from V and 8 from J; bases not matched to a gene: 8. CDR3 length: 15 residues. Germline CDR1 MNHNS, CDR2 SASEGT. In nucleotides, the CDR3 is TGTGCCAGCAGTGAAAGGGCAGGGGGATTAGAAAAACTGTTTTTT. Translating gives CASSERAGGLEKLFF.

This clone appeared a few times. The DNA for the CDR3 is TGTGCCAGCTCTTCAAACAGGGACGGAAACACCATATATTTT. This encodes CASSSNRDGNTIYF. The genes are TRBV19 and TRBJ1-3; possibly TRBD1 for D (6 bases). Looked up from germline, CDR1 is LNHDA and CDR2 is SQIVND (reference sequence). Trimming stripped 9 bases from V and 4 bases from J, with 16 bases between. The CDR3 contains 14 residues.

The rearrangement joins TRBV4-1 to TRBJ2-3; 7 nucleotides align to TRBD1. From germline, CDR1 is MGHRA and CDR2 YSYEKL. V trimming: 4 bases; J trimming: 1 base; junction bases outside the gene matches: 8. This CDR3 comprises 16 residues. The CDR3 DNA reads TGCGCCAGCAGCCCGCTAGGGGGCTTTGGCACAGATACGCAGTATTTT. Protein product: CASSPLGGFGTDTQYF.

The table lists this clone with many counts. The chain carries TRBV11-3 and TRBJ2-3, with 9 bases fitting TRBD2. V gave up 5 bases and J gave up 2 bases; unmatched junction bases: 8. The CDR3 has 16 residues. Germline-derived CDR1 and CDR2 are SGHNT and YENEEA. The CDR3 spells CASSEGLARDTDTQYF. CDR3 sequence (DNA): TGTGCCAGCAGCGAAGGACTAGCGAGAGACACAGATACGCAGTATTTT.

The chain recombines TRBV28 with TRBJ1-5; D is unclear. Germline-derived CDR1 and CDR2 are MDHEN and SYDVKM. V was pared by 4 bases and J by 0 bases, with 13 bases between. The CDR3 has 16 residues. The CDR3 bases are TGTGCCAGCAGTTCCCCCAACAGCAATAGCAATCAGCCCCAGCATTTT. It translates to CASSSPNSNSNQPQHF.

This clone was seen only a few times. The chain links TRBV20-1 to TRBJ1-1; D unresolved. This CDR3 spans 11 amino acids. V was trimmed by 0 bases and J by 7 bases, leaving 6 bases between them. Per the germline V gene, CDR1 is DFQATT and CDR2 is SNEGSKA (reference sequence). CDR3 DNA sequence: TGCAGTGCTAGAGAGGAGAGTGAAGCTTTCTTT. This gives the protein CSAREESEAFF.

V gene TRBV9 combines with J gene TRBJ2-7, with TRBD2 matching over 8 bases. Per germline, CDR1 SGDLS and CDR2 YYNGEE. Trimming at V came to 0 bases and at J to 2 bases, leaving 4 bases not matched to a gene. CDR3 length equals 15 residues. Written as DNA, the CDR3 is TGTGCCAGCAGCGTAGGGGGCGGGGGGACCTACGAGCAGTACTTC. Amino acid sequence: CASSVGGGGTYEQYF.

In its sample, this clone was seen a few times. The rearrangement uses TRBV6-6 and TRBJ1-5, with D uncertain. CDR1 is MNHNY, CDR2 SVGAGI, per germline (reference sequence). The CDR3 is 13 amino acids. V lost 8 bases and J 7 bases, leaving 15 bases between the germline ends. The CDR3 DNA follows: TGTGCCAGCGCGACCTGGGTCGGGCAGCCCCAGCATTTT. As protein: CASATWVGQPQHF.

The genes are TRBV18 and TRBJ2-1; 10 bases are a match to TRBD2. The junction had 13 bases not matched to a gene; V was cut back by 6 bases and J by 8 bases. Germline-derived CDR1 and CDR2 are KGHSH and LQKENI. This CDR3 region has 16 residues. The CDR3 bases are TGTGCCAGCTCCCCAGGAATAGCGGGAGGTGGAGATGAGCAGTTCTTC. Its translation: CASSPGIAGGGDEQFF. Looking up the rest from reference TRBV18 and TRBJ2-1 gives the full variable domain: NAGVMQNPRHLVRRRGQEARLRCSPMKGHSHVYWYRQLPEEGLKFMVYLQKENIIDESGMPKERFSAEFPKEGPSILRIQQVVRGDSAAYFCASSPGIAGGGDEQFFGPGTRLTVL.

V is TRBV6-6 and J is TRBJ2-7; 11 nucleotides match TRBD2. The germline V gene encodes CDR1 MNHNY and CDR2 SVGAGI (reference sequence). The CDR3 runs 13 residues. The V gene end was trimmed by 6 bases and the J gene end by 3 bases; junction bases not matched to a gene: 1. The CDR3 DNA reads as TGTGCCAGCAGCGGGACTAGCGGCTACGAGCAGTACTTC. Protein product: CASSGTSGYEQYF.

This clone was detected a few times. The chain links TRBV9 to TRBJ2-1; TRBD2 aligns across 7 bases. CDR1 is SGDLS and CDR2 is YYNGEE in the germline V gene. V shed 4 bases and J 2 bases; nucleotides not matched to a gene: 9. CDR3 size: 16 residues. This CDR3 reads CASSPHGGRTYNEQFF. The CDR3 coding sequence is TGTGCCAGCAGCCCCCACGGCGGGAGAACCTACAATGAGCAGTTCTTC.

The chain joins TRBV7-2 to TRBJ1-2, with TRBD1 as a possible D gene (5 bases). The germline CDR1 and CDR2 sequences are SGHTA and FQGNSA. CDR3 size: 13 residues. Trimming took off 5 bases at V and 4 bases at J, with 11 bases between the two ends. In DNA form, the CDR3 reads TGTGCCAGCAGCGTCCGCCAGGGCTATGGCTACACCTTC. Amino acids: CASSVRQGYGYTF. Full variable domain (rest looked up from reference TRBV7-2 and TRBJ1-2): GAGVSQSPSNKVTEKGKDVELRCDPISGHTALYWYRQSLGQGLEFLIYFQGNSAPDKSGLPSDRFSAERTGGSVSTLTIQRTQQEDSAVYLCASSVRQGYGYTFGSGTRLTVV.

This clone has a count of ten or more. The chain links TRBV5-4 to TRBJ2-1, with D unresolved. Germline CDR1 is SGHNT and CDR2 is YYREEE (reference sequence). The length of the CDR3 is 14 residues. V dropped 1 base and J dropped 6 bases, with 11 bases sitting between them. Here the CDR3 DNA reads TGTGCCAGCAGCTTGTGGGTCTCGGGCAATGAGCAGTTCTTC. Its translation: CASSLWVSGNEQFF.

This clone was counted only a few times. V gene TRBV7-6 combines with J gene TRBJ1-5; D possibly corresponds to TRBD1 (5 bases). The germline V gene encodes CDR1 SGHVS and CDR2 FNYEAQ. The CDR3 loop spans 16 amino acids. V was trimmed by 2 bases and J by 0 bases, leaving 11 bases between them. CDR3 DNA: TGTGCCAGCAGCTTATGGGCAGGGAATAGCAATCAGCCCCAGCATTTT. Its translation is CASSLWAGNSNQPQHF.